The 5 T cell receptor beta chains in this list originate from one sample, sequenced in a study of a mutant IDH1 vaccine in newly diagnosed glioma. The repertoire was sequenced with immunoSEQ multiplex PCR; TCRdb's copy has only in-frame clones and lacks some. The table shows around 31,000 clones, with more than 75% occurring only once. Time point described: week 35, safety follow-up. Each dose of the vaccine consisted of 300 ug of mutant IDH1 20-mer peptide, with topical imiquimod. Antigen specificity for these receptors is unknown. The material was PBMCs, obtained from a glioma patient whose treatment included an IDH1 peptide vaccine. These TCRs come from a woman aged 40 to 49 with glioma.

The chain carries TRBV23-1 and TRBJ1-2, with a weak D call TRBD1 (5 bases). TRBV23-1 qualifies as an ORF whose function is uncertain. This CDR3 spans 16 amino acids. Trimming stripped 8 bases from V and 4 bases from J, with 23 bases between. CDR3 DNA: TGCGCCAGCGTGCCTGGCAGGGAAGGGATATCCTATGGCTACACCTTC. Residues: CASVPGREGISYGYTF.

V is TRBV5-1 and J is TRBJ2-7; 15 bases align to TRBD2. The trim removed 4 bases at V and 7 bases at J, leaving 15 bases unmatched. Per germline, CDR1 SGHRS and CDR2 YFSETQ. The CDR3 is 18 residues long. In DNA, the CDR3 is TGCGCCAGCAGCCTGGAGGGACTAGCGGGGGGCCTATCTTATGAGCAGTACTTC. This codes for CASSLEGLAGGLSYEQYF.

This clone showed up just once. The chain combines TRBV5-6 with TRBJ2-5, with TRBD2 matching over 9 bases. Trimming at V came to 0 bases and at J to 1 base, leaving 7 bases not matched to a gene. CDR1 and CDR2 from the germline V gene are SGHDT and YYEEEE. This CDR3 has 17 residues. The CDR3 sequence is CASSLALASGVQETQYF. CDR3 nucleotides: TGTGCCAGCAGCTTGGCCTTGGCTAGCGGGGTCCAAGAGACCCAGTACTTC.

V gene TRBV27 combines with J gene TRBJ1-2; weak D call: TRBD1 (5 bases). Germline CDR1 MNHEY, CDR2 SMNVEV (reference sequence). This CDR3 has 16 residues. Deletions cut 4 bases from V and 1 base from J, with 16 bases between. DNA of the CDR3: TGTGCCAGCAGTTCGGCCTCAGGGATTTTTAACTATGGCTACACCTTC. It yields the protein CASSSASGIFNYGYTF.

V is TRBV4-1 and J is TRBJ1-1, with TRBD1 matching over 7 bases. V lost 0 bases, J lost 0 bases, and 1 base stayed unmatched. This CDR3 contains 15 residues. Germline CDR1 MGHRA, CDR2 YSYEKL. CDR3: CASSQDGTVNTEAFF. CDR3 DNA sequence: TGCGCCAGCAGCCAAGATGGGACAGTGAACACTGAAGCTTTCTTT.